The 27 T cell receptor beta chains reported below all come from one sample, sequenced in a study of T cell responses to AZD1222 COVID-19 vaccine. Assay: immunoSEQ multiplex PCR; the TCRdb copy retains only in-frame clones and omits some. The table shows about 180,000 clones, with 85% to 95% occurring only once. The sequencing here drew on peripheral blood, taken 28 days after the second AZD1222 dose. Receptors originate from an adult who received the AZD1222 COVID-19 vaccine.

The J gene is TRBJ1-5, the V gene TRBV19; D possibly corresponds to TRBD1 (5 bases). Germline V gene sequence: CDR1 LNHDA, CDR2 SQIVND (reference sequence). With 6 bases removed from V and 4 bases from J, the gap between germline ends came to 19 bases. This CDR3 contains 16 residues. CDR3 sequence: CASRDEGAPRNQPQHF. The CDR3 coding sequence is TGTGCCAGTAGAGATGAAGGGGCGCCCCGGAATCAGCCCCAGCATTTT.

V usage is TRBV7-9 and J usage is TRBJ1-1; the match to TRBD1 covers 8 bases. The CDR3 is 15 residues long. Trimming removed 6 bases from V and 1 base from J; junction bases left unmatched: 7. Germline V gene lookup returns CDR1 SEHNR and CDR2 FQNEAQ (reference sequence). In DNA form, the CDR3 reads TGTGCCAGCAGTACGTCAGACAGGGGGAACACTGAAGCTTTCTTT. Encoded protein: CASSTSDRGNTEAFF.

The chain joins TRBV9 to TRBJ1-1, with unresolved D. V lost 0 bases to trimming and J lost 2 bases, with 14 bases between them. Germline-derived CDR1 and CDR2 are SGDLS and YYNGEE. The CDR3 consists of 16 residues. For the CDR3, the DNA is TGTGCCAGCAGCGTAGCCCCGTGGCGGCAAAACACTGAAGCTTTCTTT. Translating it yields CASSVAPWRQNTEAFF.

The J gene is TRBJ1-3, the V gene TRBV9, with D uncertain. Germline loops: CDR1 SGDLS, CDR2 YYNGEE. Trimming pared 0 bases from V and 0 bases from J, leaving 10 bases between. The CDR3 contains 16 residues. Here the CDR3 DNA reads TGTGCCAGCAGCGTAGTTGGGGAGAGCTCTGGAAACACCATATATTTT. Translation: CASSVVGESSGNTIYF.

This clone was seen more than once but under ten times. The rearrangement links TRBV11-3 to TRBJ2-2, with D hard to call. The CDR3 covers 12 residues. V was pared by 5 bases and J by 3 bases, with 4 bases between. CDR1 SGHNT and CDR2 YENEEA come from the germline V gene. The DNA for the CDR3 is TGTGCCAGCAGCCCCTACACCGGGGAGCTGTTTTTT. Amino acid sequence: CASSPYTGELFF. The full variable domain, in which reference TRBV11-3 and TRBJ2-2 provide the parts outside the CDR3, is EAGVVQSPRYKIIEKKQPVAFWCNPISGHNTLYWYLQNLGQGPELLIRYENEEAVDDSQLPKDRFSAERLKGVDSTLKIQPAELGDSAVYLCASSPYTGELFFGEGSRLTVL.

V and J are TRBV5-1 and TRBJ2-7; TRBD2 aligns across 13 bases. CDR1 and CDR2 (germline): SGHRS, YFSETQ. This CDR3 spans 15 amino acids. V shed 0 bases, J shed 10 bases, and the junction held 7 bases outside the gene matches. The CDR3 here is CASSLDGTSGTSQYF. CDR3 DNA: TGCGCCAGCAGCTTGGATGGGACTAGCGGGACGTCTCAGTACTTC.

The CDR3 coding sequence is TGTGCCAGCACACAGGGGAGCTCCTACAATGAGCAGTTCTTC. Its translation: CASTQGSSYNEQFF. This chain connects TRBV28 to TRBJ2-1, with TRBD1 matching over 7 bases. The CDR3 is made up of 14 amino acids. V gave up 7 bases and J gave up 0 bases; unmatched junction bases: 3. Germline CDR1 is MDHEN and CDR2 is SYDVKM.

The chain links TRBV4-3 to TRBJ1-2; a weak D match, TRBD1 (6 bases). The germline V gene encodes CDR1 LGHNA and CDR2 YSLEER. Trimming removed 0 bases at V and 0 bases at J, with 11 bases between. The CDR3 covers 16 residues. The CDR3 coding sequence is TGCGCCAGCAGCCAAGATCCCCGGACAGCTAACTATGGCTACACCTTC. Amino acids: CASSQDPRTANYGYTF.

This clone came up once. The DNA for the CDR3 is TGTGCCAGCAGCTTAGACTCTAGCGGGGGGGCAAAGACCCAGTACTTC. Residues: CASSLDSSGGAKTQYF. The chain employs TRBV7-2 and TRBJ2-5; 12 bases line up with TRBD2. V trimming: 1 base; J trimming: 6 bases; junction bases outside the gene matches: 6. There are 16 residues in the CDR3. The germline gives CDR1 SGHTA, CDR2 FQGNSA.

This chain joins TRBV9 and TRBJ2-1; D uncertain. The germline V and J ends were trimmed by 3 bases and 8 bases, with 18 bases remaining between them. Per germline, CDR1 SGDLS and CDR2 YYNGEE. The CDR3 contains 15 residues. The DNA of the CDR3 is TGTGCCAGCAGCGAGTCGAGAAGAAGGACGGATGAGCAGTTCTTC. Translated, it gives CASSESRRRTDEQFF.

The gene calls are TRBV28 and TRBJ2-7; perhaps TRBD1 as D (6 bases). V dropped 9 bases and J dropped 4 bases, with 13 bases sitting between them. The CDR3 contains 12 residues. Germline CDR1 is MDHEN and CDR2 is SYDVKM. The CDR3 DNA is TGTGCCAGTAGGGGGTCCCCATACGAGCAGTACTTC. Translation: CASRGSPYEQYF. The variable domain in full, with the rest retrieved from reference TRBV28 and TRBJ2-7, is DVKVTQSSRYLVKRTGEKVFLECVQDMDHENMFWYRQDPGLGLRLIYFSYDVKMKEKGDIPEGYSVSREKKERFSLILESASTNQTSMYLCASRGSPYEQYFGPGTRLTVT.

The gene calls are TRBV5-5 and TRBJ2-2; D might be TRBD1 (5 bases). V gave up 2 bases and J gave up 7 bases, with 15 bases separating them. The germline V gene has CDR1 SGHKS and CDR2 YYEKEE (reference sequence). The CDR3 contains 15 residues. The CDR3 reads CASSLMGPRYGELFF. The CDR3 nucleotides read TGTGCCAGCAGCTTAATGGGGCCTCGCTACGGGGAGCTGTTTTTT.

This clone is a singleton in its sample. The chain uses TRBV28 and TRBJ1-2, with no clear D. The germline gives CDR1 MDHEN, CDR2 SYDVKM. Trimming left V 5 bases short and J 8 bases short, with 18 bases between. The CDR3 is 14 residues long. The CDR3 sequence: CASSQSAIDFGYTF. The CDR3 DNA sequence: TGTGCCAGCAGTCAGTCCGCAATAGACTTCGGCTACACCTTC.

V and J are TRBV7-7 and TRBJ1-1; no clear D gene. CDR3 length: 13 amino acids. V dropped 2 bases and J dropped 6 bases, with 10 bases sitting between them. Germline lookup yields CDR1 SSHAT and CDR2 FNYEAQ (reference sequence). The CDR3 protein is CASSLTQDAEAFF. The CDR3 nucleotides are TGTGCCAGCAGCTTAACTCAGGACGCTGAAGCTTTCTTT.

This sequence joins TRBV7-6 and TRBJ1-6; 8 bases are shared with TRBD1. In germline, CDR1 is SGHVS, CDR2 FNYEAQ. This CDR3 is 16 amino acids long. J lost 9 bases, V lost 0 bases, and 7 bases had no gene match. The CDR3 DNA reads as TGTGCCAGCAGCTTAGCTCCCGACAGGGGTTTTTCACCCCTCCACTTT. Encoded protein: CASSLAPDRGFSPLHF. The complete variable domain, with remaining parts taken from reference TRBV7-6 and TRBJ1-6, reads GAGVSQSPRYKVTKRGQDVALRCDPISGHVSLYWYRQALGQGPEFLTYFNYEAQQDKSGLPNDRFSAERPEGSISTLTIQRTEQRDSAMYRCASSLAPDRGFSPLHFGNGTRLTVT.

The chain couples TRBV28 to TRBJ1-5, with D perhaps matching TRBD1 (5 bases). This CDR3 comprises 13 residues. Germline assignment: CDR1 MDHEN and CDR2 SYDVKM. V lost 6 bases and J 1 base, leaving 7 bases between the germline ends. Written as DNA, the CDR3 is TGTGCCAGCAGGGACATGAGCAATCAGCCCCAGCATTTT. This sequence encodes CASRDMSNQPQHF.

The V and J genes are TRBV28 and TRBJ1-6; D possibly corresponds to TRBD1 (6 bases). There are 16 residues in the CDR3. V was cut by 4 bases and J by 8 bases, with 18 bases left in between. Germline V CDR1 and CDR2: MDHEN, SYDVKM. In nucleotides, the CDR3 is TGTGCCAGCAGTTCAGCCGCAGGGGCGGCAGATTCACCCCTCCACTTT. It codes for CASSSAAGAADSPLHF. Full variable domain (rest looked up from reference TRBV28 and TRBJ1-6): DVKVTQSSRYLVKRTGEKVFLECVQDMDHENMFWYRQDPGLGLRLIYFSYDVKMKEKGDIPEGYSVSREKKERFSLILESASTNQTSMYLCASSSAAGAADSPLHFGNGTRLTVT.

V is TRBV19 and J is TRBJ1-6; D is uncertain. The CDR3 spans 14 residues. CDR1 LNHDA and CDR2 SQIVND come from the germline V gene (reference sequence). V was clipped by 5 bases and J by 10 bases, with 15 bases between them. The CDR3, as DNA: TGTGCCAGTAGTCCGGACGGATCACGCTCACCCCTCCACTTT. It translates to CASSPDGSRSPLHF.

The V gene is TRBV7-3, the J gene TRBJ1-2; D remains ambiguous. Germline-derived CDR1 and CDR2 are SGHTA and FQGTGA. V lost 4 bases and J 3 bases, leaving 9 bases between the germline ends. CDR3 length: 13 residues. CDR3: CASSYGGYYGYTF. CDR3 coding DNA: TGTGCCAGCAGCTACGGTGGTTACTATGGCTACACCTTC.

This sequence joins TRBV27 and TRBJ2-7, with D uncertain. Germline V gene data show CDR1 as MNHEY and CDR2 as SMNVEV (reference sequence). The V gene lost 3 bases and the J gene lost 0 bases, with 6 bases spanning the gap. The CDR3 runs 13 residues. CDR3 amino acids: CASSLPGSYEQYF. In DNA form, the CDR3 reads TGTGCCAGCAGTTTGCCAGGCTCCTACGAGCAGTACTTC.

The V gene is TRBV28, the J gene TRBJ1-5, with D possibly being TRBD1 (6 bases). The ends were cut back, 5 bases at V and 2 bases at J, with 16 bases in the middle. The CDR3 runs to 16 residues. Germline V CDR1 and CDR2: MDHEN, SYDVKM. The CDR3 is CASSGGLGNRNQPQHF. The CDR3 DNA reads as TGTGCCAGCAGTGGGGGGCTGGGTAATCGCAATCAGCCCCAGCATTTT.

The chain couples TRBV30 to TRBJ1-1; a weak D match, TRBD1 (5 bases). Germline CDR1 is GTSNPN and CDR2 is SVGIG (reference sequence). The CDR3 covers 14 residues. V shed 0 bases and J shed 3 bases, with 11 bases lying between them. Here the CDR3 reads CAWSVPGSYTEAFF. The CDR3, as DNA: TGTGCCTGGAGTGTCCCAGGGAGTTACACTGAAGCTTTCTTT. The full variable domain, its missing parts supplied by reference TRBV30 and TRBJ1-1, is SQTIHQWPATLVQPVGSPLSLECTVEGTSNPNLYWYRQAAGRGLQLLFYSVGIGQISSEVPQNLSASRPQDRQFILSSKKLLLSDSGFYLCAWSVPGSYTEAFFGQGTRLTVV.

V gene TRBV7-9 combines with J gene TRBJ1-5; D perhaps matches TRBD1 (5 bases). Germline-derived CDR1 and CDR2 are SEHNR and FQNEAQ (reference sequence). With 5 bases removed from V and 6 bases from J, the gap between germline ends came to 23 bases. The CDR3 totals 17 residues. The CDR3 protein is CASSRGRNSDVTQPQHF. The DNA of the CDR3 is TGTGCCAGCAGCCGGGGACGTAATTCGGACGTAACTCAGCCCCAGCATTTT.

The V gene is TRBV3-1 (or the pseudogene TRBV3-2), the J gene TRBJ2-1; 8 bases align to TRBD2. Germline loops: CDR1 LGHDT, CDR2 YNNKEL (reference sequence). The ends lost 4 bases at V and 0 bases at J; junction bases unmatched: 8. The CDR3 totals 17 residues. CDR3 sequence (DNA): TGTGCCAGCAGCCGACAAGGCGGGACTAGCTCCTACAATGAGCAGTTCTTC. Its translation: CASSRQGGTSSYNEQFF.

The gene calls are TRBV9 and TRBJ1-6, with TRBD1 as a possible D gene (6 bases). Per germline, CDR1 SGDLS and CDR2 YYNGEE. The V and J ends lost 2 bases and 0 bases respectively, with 9 bases between them. The CDR3 totals 16 residues. The CDR3 nucleotides read TGTGCCAGCAGCGTGACAGGTCTCTCCTATAATTCACCCCTCCACTTT. Its translation is CASSVTGLSYNSPLHF.

This clone was recorded only once. The rearrangement links TRBV5-1 to TRBJ2-7; 13 nucleotides agree with TRBD2. The germline CDR1 and CDR2 sequences are SGHRS and YFSETQ. J lost 0 bases, V lost 4 bases, and 4 bases had no gene match. The length of the CDR3 is 16 residues. This CDR3 reads CASSPGLAGSSYEQYF. CDR3 sequence (DNA): TGCGCCAGCAGCCCGGGACTAGCGGGGAGCTCCTACGAGCAGTACTTC. The variable domain in full, completed from reference TRBV5-1 and TRBJ2-7, reads KAGVTQTPRYLIKTRGQQVTLSCSPISGHRSVSWYQQTPGQGLQFLFEYFSETQRNKGNFPGRFSGRQFSNSRSEMNVSTLELGDSALYLCASSPGLAGSSYEQYFGPGTRLTVT.

V gene TRBV3-1 (or the pseudogene TRBV3-2) combines with J gene TRBJ1-6; 7 bases align to TRBD1. Germline-derived CDR1 and CDR2 are LGHDT and YNNKEL (reference sequence). Losses at the gene ends were 3 bases for V and 8 bases for J; bases not matched to a gene: 7. The CDR3 is 15 amino acids. The CDR3, as DNA: TGTGCCAGCAGCCATCGACAGGGTAGGGATTCACCCCTCCACTTT. Protein sequence: CASSHRQGRDSPLHF.